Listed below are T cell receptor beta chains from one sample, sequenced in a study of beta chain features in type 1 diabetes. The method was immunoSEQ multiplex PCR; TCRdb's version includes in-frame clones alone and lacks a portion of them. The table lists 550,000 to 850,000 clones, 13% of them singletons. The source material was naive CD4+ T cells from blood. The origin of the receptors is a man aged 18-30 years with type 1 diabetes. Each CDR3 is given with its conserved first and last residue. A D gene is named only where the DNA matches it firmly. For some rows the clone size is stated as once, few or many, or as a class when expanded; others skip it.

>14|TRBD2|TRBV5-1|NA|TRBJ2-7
CASSLDGGGDQQYF
TGCGCCAGCAGCTTGGATGGCGGGGGAGACCAGCAGTACTTC
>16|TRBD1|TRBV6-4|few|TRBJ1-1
CASRGQWGMGNTEAFF
TGTGCCAGCAGGGGACAGTGGGGCATGGGGAACACTGAAGCTTTCTTT
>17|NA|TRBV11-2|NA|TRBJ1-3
CASSWILTPKAGNTIYF
TGTGCCAGCAGCTGGATTCTGACACCTAAGGCTGGAAACACCATATATTTT
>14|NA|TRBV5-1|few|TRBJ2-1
CASSWTVGSVEQFF
TGCGCCAGCAGCTGGACAGTCGGTAGTGTTGAGCAGTTCTTC
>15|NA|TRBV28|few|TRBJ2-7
CASSLPGTAGYEQYF
TGTGCCAGCAGTTTACCCGGGACGGCAGGATACGAGCAGTACTTC
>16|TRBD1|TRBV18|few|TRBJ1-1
CASSLLSTGEDTEAFF
TGTGCCAGCTCACTCCTCTCGACAGGGGAGGATACTGAAGCTTTCTTT
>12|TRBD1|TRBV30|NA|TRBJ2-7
CAWSTGGSEQYF
TGTGCCTGGAGCACAGGGGGGTCCGAGCAGTACTTC
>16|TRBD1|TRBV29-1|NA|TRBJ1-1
CSVRTTGGPMNTEAFF
TGCAGCGTCAGAACCACAGGGGGACCAATGAACACTGAAGCTTTCTTT
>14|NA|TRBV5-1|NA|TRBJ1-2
CASSSQAANYGYTF
TGCGCCAGCAGCTCTCAGGCTGCAAACTATGGCTACACCTTC
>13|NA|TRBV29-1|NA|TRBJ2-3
CSVDGKGTDTQYF
TGCAGCGTTGATGGGAAGGGGACAGATACGCAGTATTTT
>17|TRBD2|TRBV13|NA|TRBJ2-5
CASSLTGTSGGAETQYF
TGTGCCAGCAGCCTCACCGGGACTAGCGGGGGGGCGGAGACCCAGTACTTC
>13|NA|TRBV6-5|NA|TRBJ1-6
CASSYSGTAALHF
TGTGCCAGCAGTTACTCCGGGACCGCGGCCCTCCACTTT
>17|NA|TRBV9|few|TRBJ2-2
CASSPQIDSLNTGELFF
TGTGCCAGCAGCCCACAGATAGACAGCCTCAACACCGGGGAGCTGTTTTTT
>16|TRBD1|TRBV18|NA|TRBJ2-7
CASSRQGQVQPYEQYF
TGTGCCAGCTCCCGCCAGGGACAGGTGCAACCCTACGAGCAGTACTTC
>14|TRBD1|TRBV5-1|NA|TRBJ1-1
CASSVDRENTEAFF
TGCGCCAGCAGCGTGGACAGGGAGAACACTGAAGCTTTCTTT